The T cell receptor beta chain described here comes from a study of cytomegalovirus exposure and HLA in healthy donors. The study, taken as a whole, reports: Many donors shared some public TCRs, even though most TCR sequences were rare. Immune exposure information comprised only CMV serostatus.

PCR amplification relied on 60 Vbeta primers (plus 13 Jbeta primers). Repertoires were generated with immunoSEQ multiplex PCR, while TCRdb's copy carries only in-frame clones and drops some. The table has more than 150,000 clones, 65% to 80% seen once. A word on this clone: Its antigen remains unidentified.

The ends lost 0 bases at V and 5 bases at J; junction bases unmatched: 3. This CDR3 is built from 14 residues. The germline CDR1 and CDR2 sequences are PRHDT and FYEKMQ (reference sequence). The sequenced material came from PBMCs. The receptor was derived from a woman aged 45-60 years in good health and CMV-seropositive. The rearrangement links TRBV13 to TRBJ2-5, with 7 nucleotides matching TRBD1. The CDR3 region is CASSLGRGRETQYF. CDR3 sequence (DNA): TGTGCCAGCAGCTTAGGTAGGGGGCGGGAGACCCAGTACTTC.